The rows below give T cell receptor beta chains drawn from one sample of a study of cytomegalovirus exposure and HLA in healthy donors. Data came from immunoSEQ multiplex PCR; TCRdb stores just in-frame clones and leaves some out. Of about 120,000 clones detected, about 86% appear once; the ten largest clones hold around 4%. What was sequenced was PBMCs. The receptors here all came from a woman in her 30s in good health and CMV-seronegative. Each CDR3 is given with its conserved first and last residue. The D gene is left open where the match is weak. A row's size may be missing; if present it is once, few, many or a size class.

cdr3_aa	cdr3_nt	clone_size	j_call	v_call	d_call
CASSLPGAYNEQFF	TGTGCCAGCTCGTTACCGGGGGCCTACAATGAGCAGTTCTTC	NA	TRBJ2-1	TRBV5-4	NA
CASSQDGTGVSEQYF	TGCGCCAGCAGCCAAGATGGTACGGGGGTAAGCGAGCAGTACTTC	NA	TRBJ2-7	TRBV4-3	NA
CASSEMTSGSPDTQYF	TGCGCCAGCAGTGAGATGACTAGCGGGAGTCCAGATACGCAGTATTTT	NA	TRBJ2-3	TRBV10-1	TRBD2
CASSLDTGESIYF	TGTGCTAGCAGCTTAGATACAGGGGAATCCATATATTTT	NA	TRBJ1-3	TRBV7-7	TRBD1
CASSLAGTSNSEQYF	TGTGCCAGCAGTTTGGCCGGGACTAGTAATTCCGAGCAGTACTTC	NA	TRBJ2-7	TRBV7-9	TRBD2
CASSLPGIEYTDTQYF	TGCGCCAGCAGCCTACCGGGAATCGAGTACACAGATACGCAGTATTTT	NA	TRBJ2-3	TRBV5-1	NA
CASGTGTGDGYTF	TGTGCCAGCGGCACCGGGACAGGGGATGGCTACACCTTC	NA	TRBJ1-2	TRBV25-1	TRBD1
CASSLRGFETYEQYF	TGTGCCAGCAGTTTAAGAGGGTTCGAAACCTACGAGCAGTACTTC	NA	TRBJ2-7	TRBV27	NA
CASSFGTGVDGELFF	TGTGCCAGCAGTTTCGGGACAGGGGTGGACGGGGAGCTGTTTTTT	NA	TRBJ2-2	TRBV28	TRBD1
CAWSVDSSSYNEQFF	TGTGCCTGGAGTGTAGATAGCTCCAGTTACAATGAGCAGTTCTTC	few	TRBJ2-1	TRBV30	NA
CASSLSLQETQYF	TGTGCCAGCAGCTTATCACTGCAAGAGACCCAGTACTTC	NA	TRBJ2-5	TRBV7-9	NA
CASSPTSGSSTGELFF	TGTGCCAGCAGCCCTACTAGCGGGAGTTCGACCGGGGAGCTGTTTTTT	NA	TRBJ2-2	TRBV13	TRBD2
CASSQGLAGDYEQYF	TGTGCCAGCAGCCAGGGACTAGCGGGAGACTACGAGCAGTACTTC	once	TRBJ2-7	TRBV4-2	TRBD2
CASSANTGRSDEKLFF	TGTGCCAGCAGCGCTAATACAGGGCGAAGCGATGAAAAACTGTTTTTT	NA	TRBJ1-4	TRBV9	NA
CASSLSSRVKGETQYF	TGTGCCAGCAGTTTAAGTTCCAGGGTGAAGGGGGAGACCCAGTACTTC	NA	TRBJ2-5	TRBV27	NA
CASSYDSFTDTQYF	TGTGCCAGCAGTTACGACTCGTTCACAGATACGCAGTATTTT	NA	TRBJ2-3	TRBV6-5	NA
CSSSSQSYEQYF	TGTTCCAGCAGCTCCCAAAGCTATGAGCAGTACTTC	once	TRBJ2-7	TRBV7-9	NA
CASSQEQGAKNTEAFF	TGTGCCAGCAGCCAGGAACAGGGGGCGAAGAACACTGAAGCTTTCTTT	NA	TRBJ1-1	TRBV4-2	TRBD1
CASSPREREVSYGQYF	TGTGCCAGCTCACCACGTGAGCGGGAGGTTAGTTATGGGCAGTACTTC	NA	TRBJ2-7	TRBV18	TRBD2
CASSPAGDRVYEQYF	TGTGCCAGCAGCCCCGCGGGGGACAGGGTATACGAGCAGTACTTC	NA	TRBJ2-7	TRBV5-4	TRBD1
CASSLHTSGIGNEQFF	TGCGCCAGCAGCTTACACACTAGCGGGATAGGAAATGAGCAGTTCTTC	once	TRBJ2-1	TRBV5-1	TRBD2
CASRQTGFSEKLFF	TGTGCCAGCAGACAAACGGGGTTTAGTGAAAAACTGTTTTTT	NA	TRBJ1-4	TRBV2	NA
CASRDRAHYEQYF	TGTGCCAGTCGGGACAGGGCCCACTACGAGCAGTACTTC	few	TRBJ2-7	TRBV27	TRBD1
CASSEQGARNEQFF	TGTGCCAGCAGTGAGCAGGGGGCGCGGAATGAGCAGTTCTTC	NA	TRBJ2-1	TRBV2	TRBD1
CASRASGFGEETQYF	TGTGCCAGTAGAGCGAGCGGGTTCGGGGAGGAGACCCAGTACTTC	NA	TRBJ2-5	TRBV19	NA
CASSPGNTEAFF	TGTGCCAGTAGTCCAGGGAACACTGAAGCTTTCTTT	NA	TRBJ1-1	TRBV19	NA
CASRIAGTSGTITYEQYF	TGCGCCAGCAGAATAGCCGGGACTAGCGGGACCATTACCTACGAGCAGTACTTC	NA	TRBJ2-7	TRBV10-2	TRBD2
CARSSGTGSGANVLTF	TGTGCCAGAAGCTCCGGGACAGGGTCTGGGGCCAACGTCCTGACTTTC	NA	TRBJ2-6	TRBV7-5	NA
CASREQGDQPQHF	TGTGCCAGCCGGGAGCAGGGCGATCAGCCCCAGCATTTT	NA	TRBJ1-5	TRBV2	NA
CASSEDTSTDTQYF	TGTGCCAGCAGTGAGGACACTAGCACAGATACGCAGTATTTT	NA	TRBJ2-3	TRBV6-4	NA
CASSQDPAGYNEQFF	TGCGCCAGCAGCCAAGATCCAGCGGGGTACAATGAGCAGTTCTTC	NA	TRBJ2-1	TRBV4-3	TRBD2
CASSQEASSYEQYF	TGCGCCAGCAGCCAAGAGGCTAGCTCCTACGAGCAGTACTTC	NA	TRBJ2-7	TRBV4-3	NA
CARGLKQGGPQHF	TGTGCCAGGGGCCTAAAACAGGGGGGACCCCAGCATTTT	NA	TRBJ1-5	TRBV2	TRBD1
CASKMEGVAEAFF	TGTGCCAGTAAAATGGAGGGCGTCGCTGAAGCTTTCTTT	NA	TRBJ1-1	TRBV19	NA
CASSQVWNSAGGIGYNEQFF	TGTGCCAGCAGCCAAGTGTGGAATTCTGCGGGAGGTATAGGCTACAATGAGCAGTTCTTC	NA	TRBJ2-1	TRBV4-2	TRBD2
CASKEQGAAGELFF	TGTGCCAGCAAAGAACAGGGGGCGGCCGGGGAGCTGTTTTTT	NA	TRBJ2-2	TRBV2	TRBD1
CASSIGLASLQETQYF	TGTGCCAGTAGTATAGGTCTAGCAAGCTTACAAGAGACCCAGTACTTC	NA	TRBJ2-5	TRBV19	NA
CASSLQSEAFF	TGTGCCAGCAGCTTACAATCTGAAGCTTTCTTT	NA	TRBJ1-1	TRBV5-6	NA
CASSFQTSYNEQFF	TGTGCCAGCAGCTTCCAGACTAGTTACAATGAGCAGTTCTTC	NA	TRBJ2-1	TRBV5-6	NA
CAGPGPGRDEQYF	TGTGCCGGTCCCGGCCCAGGGAGGGACGAGCAGTACTTC	NA	TRBJ2-7	TRBV6-1	TRBD2
CASSPWGSQETQYF	TGCGCCAGCAGCCCTTGGGGCAGCCAAGAGACCCAGTACTTC	NA	TRBJ2-5	TRBV5-1	NA
CASSIEAEDPQHF	TGTGCCAGTAGTATTGAGGCTGAGGATCCCCAGCATTTT	few	TRBJ1-5	TRBV19	NA
CASSQGDTGSYEQYF	TGCGCCAGCAGCCAAGGGGACACCGGCTCCTACGAGCAGTACTTC	NA	TRBJ2-7	TRBV4-1	NA
CASRFEQGGSYEQYF	TGTGCCAGCAGGTTTGAGCAGGGCGGCTCCTACGAGCAGTACTTC	NA	TRBJ2-7	TRBV6-1	NA
CASSFPTSGRAGTDTQYF	TGTGCCAGCAGCTTTCCGACTAGCGGGAGGGCCGGCACAGATACGCAGTATTTT	NA	TRBJ2-3	TRBV5-4	TRBD2
CAIRIAGVVGEQYF	TGTGCCATCAGGATAGCGGGAGTGGTGGGCGAGCAGTACTTC	NA	TRBJ2-7	TRBV10-3	TRBD2
CASSLWGDYSQPQHF	TGCGCCAGCAGCTTGTGGGGGGACTACAGCCAGCCCCAGCATTTT	NA	TRBJ1-5	TRBV5-1	NA
CASSDSTGELFF	TGTGCCAGCAGTGATAGCACCGGGGAGCTGTTTTTT	few	TRBJ2-2	TRBV27	NA